These 9 T cell receptor beta chains came from one sample sequenced in a study of regulatory T cells in long-lasting Graves disease. Time point denoted: newly diagnosed GD, antithyroid drugs for less than 3 months. After RNA was extracted from PBMCs, the TCR library was made from it. According to the study, TCR beta libraries were built with iRepertoire HTBI primers and CDR3-region Arm-PCR. TCRdb fed the multiplex PCR reads into MiXCR, producing one record per CDR3 protein. The table lists around 500,000 distinct CDR3 sequences, roughly a sixth of them singletons. These same data were also listed under a study on T cells in Graves' hyperthyroidism and ophthalmopathy.

The sequences come from peripheral blood mononuclear cells (PBMCs), collected at new diagnosis, from a patient treated with antithyroid drugs. Receptors originate from a woman aged 35-65 years with Graves disease.

Note on this clonotype: A single base separates this from a much larger clone, so it may be a read error. The chain joins TRBV12-3 or TRBV12-4 to TRBJ2-1; 7 nucleotides agree with TRBD2. The V and J ends lost 5 bases and 10 bases, in that order; junction bases with no gene match: 11. The CDR3 contains 14 residues. The CDR3 region has the DNA TGTGCCAGCAGTCGAATGAGGCGGGGGAACGAGCAGTTCTTC. As protein: CASSRMRRGNEQFF.

This clonotype was counted at least ten times. The V call is TRBV6-1, the J call TRBJ2-5; D is perhaps TRBD1 (5 bases). The length of the CDR3 is 14 residues. Trimming removed 5 bases at V and 0 bases at J, with 10 bases between. In germline, CDR1 is MNHNS, CDR2 SASEGT. DNA for the CDR3: TGTGCCAGCAGTCACCAGACAGACCAAGAGACCCAGTACTTC. Its translation: CASSHQTDQETQYF.

This clonotype was seen many times. The genes are TRBV27 and TRBJ1-1, with D perhaps matching TRBD1 (6 bases). V gave up 4 bases and J gave up 3 bases, with 12 bases separating them. This CDR3 contains 14 residues. Looked up from germline, CDR1 is MNHEY and CDR2 is SMNVEV (reference sequence). The CDR3 DNA is TGTGCCAGCAGTTACTCCACAGGGTACACTGAAGCTTTCTTT. Residues: CASSYSTGYTEAFF.

In its sample, this clonotype was seen many times. The chain uses TRBV7-9 and TRBJ1-6; the D is unclear. This CDR3 contains 12 residues. Germline V gene data show CDR1 as SEHNR and CDR2 as FQNEAQ (reference sequence). V lost 5 bases to trimming and J lost 14 bases, with 13 bases between them. The CDR3: CASSRPLSSLHF. In DNA form, the CDR3 reads TGTGCCAGCAGCCGGCCCCTTTCTTCCCTCCACTTT.

This clonotype was detected many times. CDR3 loop: CSARELQGSSEAFF. For the CDR3, the DNA is TGCAGTGCTAGAGAGCTTCAGGGTTCGTCTGAAGCTTTCTTT. The chain joins TRBV20-1 to TRBJ1-1; the D gene is possibly TRBD1 (5 bases). This CDR3 has 14 amino acids. The germline gives CDR1 DFQATT, CDR2 SNEGSKA (reference sequence). The V end was cut by 0 bases, the J end by 6 bases, with 14 bases between.

In its sample, this clonotype was seen a few times. The V gene is TRBV11-2, the J gene TRBJ2-2; tentatively, D is TRBD1 (7 bases). Germline-derived CDR1 and CDR2 are SGHAT and FQNNGV. CDR3 length: 16 amino acids. The V end was cut by 5 bases, the J end by 0 bases, with 13 bases between. The CDR3 nucleotides read TGTGCCAGCAGCCGCGGGGACAGAACGAACACCGGGGAGCTGTTTTTT. It specifies CASSRGDRTNTGELFF.

The chain combines TRBV11-2 with TRBJ2-1; D is perhaps TRBD2 (7 bases). Trimming pared 8 bases from V and 6 bases from J, leaving 14 bases between. The CDR3 extends over 13 amino acids. Germline-derived CDR1 and CDR2 are SGHAT and FQNNGV. In DNA form, the CDR3 reads TGTGCCAGCCTTCGCGGGGGCGGCAATGAGCAGTTCTTC. Translated, it gives CASLRGGGNEQFF.

This chain connects TRBV19 to TRBJ1-1; unclear D gene. The CDR3 has 16 residues. Trimming left V 3 bases short and J 0 bases short, with 14 bases between. Looked up from germline, CDR1 is LNHDA and CDR2 is SQIVND (reference sequence). This CDR3 is CASSMRSGFMNTEAFF. The CDR3 bases are TGTGCCAGTAGTATGCGGTCGGGGTTCATGAACACTGAAGCTTTCTTT.

This clonotype was counted at least ten times. The gene calls are TRBV7-2 and TRBJ2-5; 8 bases fit TRBD2. Germline CDR1 is SGHTA and CDR2 is FQGNSA. This CDR3 region has 14 residues. The V and J ends lost 4 bases and 4 bases, in that order; junction bases with no gene match: 5. Here the CDR3 reads CASSSREGGETQYF. Here the CDR3 DNA reads TGTGCCAGCAGCTCCCGGGAGGGCGGAGAGACCCAGTACTTC.